The T cell receptor (beta chain) described here comes from a study of EBV T-cell therapy then PD-1 blockade in nasopharyngeal carcinoma. The CDR3 is 14 residues long. The junction had 4 bases not matched to a gene; V was cut back by 1 base and J by 7 bases. Germline V gene lookup returns CDR1 SGHVS and CDR2 FQNEAQ. About this clone: Its matching antigen is unknown.

Treatment noted: AdE1-LMPpoly-expanded autologous EBV-specific T-cell therapy followed by anti-PD-1 nivolumab. Repertoires were generated with immunoSEQ multiplex PCR, while TCRdb's copy carries only in-frame clones and drops some. The profile shows roughly 22,000 clones, under 90% of them singletons. J is TRBJ2-1 and V is TRBV7-8; 7 bases align to TRBD1. This specimen was CD8+ T cells from blood, taken at day -245 from a patient whose treatment included autologous EBV-specific T cells and nivolumab. This TCR was sampled from a man aged 35-49 years with nasopharyngeal carcinoma. DNA of the CDR3: TGTGCCAGCAGCTTAGTAGACAGGGTGAATGAGCAGTTCTTC. Its translation: CASSLVDRVNEQFF.